This entry lists 8 T cell receptor beta chains sequenced from one sample in a study of blood T cell repertoires in COVID-19 (TCRdb year 2020). Libraries were constructed by the immunoSEQ multiplex PCR assay. Here the immuneACCESS table is served through TCRdb, limited to in-frame sequences with V and J called. Missing clones are a known gap in these copies; in checked studies unresolved V genes cover under half, and the rest lacks a known reason. The sample table shows about 140,000 clones, and over 75% are seen once. About 1.7% of the sample comes from the top ten. The sample comprised peripheral blood. The receptors shown here come from a woman in her forties or fifties with acute or convalescent COVID-19.

The gene calls are TRBV25-1 and TRBJ1-2; 7 bases agree with TRBD1. V lost 7 bases to trimming and J lost 6 bases; unmatched junction nucleotides: 17. CDR1 is MGHDK, CDR2 SYGVNS, per germline. This CDR3 is 16 amino acids long. Written as DNA, the CDR3 is TGTGCCAGCACCCGAGGGGAAGGGACAGTGGGCCATGGCTACACCTTC. Translating it yields CASTRGEGTVGHGYTF.

The V and J genes are TRBV11-3 and TRBJ2-5; perhaps TRBD2 as D (6 bases). Between the trimmed V and J ends, which lost 4 bases and 1 base, there was a span of 19 bases. The CDR3 is 17 residues long. CDR1 SGHNT and CDR2 YENEEA come from the germline V gene. The CDR3 region is CASSSGGPLASQETQYF. The CDR3, as DNA: TGTGCCAGCAGCTCCGGAGGGCCGCTAGCAAGCCAAGAGACCCAGTACTTC.

The V and J genes are TRBV5-1 and TRBJ1-5, with 8 bases fitting TRBD1. The ends lost 4 bases at V and 3 bases at J; junction bases unmatched: 3. Per germline, CDR1 SGHRS and CDR2 YFSETQ. The CDR3 runs to 14 residues. CDR3: CASSADRDNQPQHF. In DNA form, the CDR3 reads TGCGCCAGCAGCGCGGACAGGGACAATCAGCCCCAGCATTTT.

This rearrangement joins TRBV9 to TRBJ2-1; TRBD1 is a possible D gene (5 bases). Germline V CDR1 and CDR2: SGDLS, YYNGEE. The CDR3 covers 16 residues. V gave up 0 bases and J gave up 1 base, with 11 bases separating them. The DNA of the CDR3 is TGTGCCAGCAGCGTAGACCAGGGAACATCCTACAATGAGCAGTTCTTC. Residues: CASSVDQGTSYNEQFF.

The chain employs TRBV7-6 and TRBJ1-6; 10 bases map to TRBD1. V shed 2 bases, J shed 8 bases, and the junction held 12 bases outside the gene matches. The CDR3 is 18 amino acids. Germline loops: CDR1 SGHVS, CDR2 FNYEAQ. The DNA for the CDR3 is TGTGCCAGCAGCTTAAGAGGCGCAGGGACAGGGGAGTATTCACCCCTCCACTTT. Translation gives CASSLRGAGTGEYSPLHF.

The chain combines TRBV16 with TRBJ1-5; D unclear. The CDR3 extends over 12 amino acids. The germline CDR1 and CDR2 sequences are KGHSY and FQNENV. V lost 6 bases, J lost 8 bases, and 11 bases lay in between. The CDR3 DNA follows: TGTGCCAGCAGTTCTCCTTCCGAGCCCCAGCATTTT. It specifies CASSSPSEPQHF. Together with reference TRBV16 and TRBJ1-5, the CDR3 gives the full variable domain: GEEVAQTPKHLVRGEGQKAKLYCAPIKGHSYVFWYQQVLKNEFKFLISFQNENVFDETGMPKERFSAKCLPNSPCSLEIQATKLEDSAVYFCASSSPSEPQHFGDGTRLSIL.

The V gene is TRBV4-1, the J gene TRBJ1-4; perhaps TRBD1 as D (5 bases). V lost 7 bases to trimming and J lost 2 bases, with 14 bases between them. This CDR3 is 15 amino acids long. Germline V gives CDR1 MGHRA, CDR2 YSYEKL. The CDR3 here is CASKDGAGTNEKLFF. CDR3 DNA: TGCGCCAGCAAAGACGGCGCAGGGACTAATGAAAAACTGTTTTTT.

This clone was seen only once. V usage is TRBV11-2 and J usage is TRBJ2-5; 11 bases are shared with TRBD2. CDR1 is SGHAT, CDR2 FQNNGV, per germline. The CDR3 covers 16 residues. V lost 3 bases, J lost 5 bases, and 8 bases stayed unmatched. The CDR3 region is CASSFGSGGAFETQYF. CDR3 DNA: TGTGCCAGCAGCTTCGGTAGCGGGGGGGCATTTGAGACCCAGTACTTC.